This TCR beta chain stems from a study of blood T cell repertoires in COVID-19. Among Cohort 3 donors, those recovered had two negative PCRs, clearance, or symptom resolution. In the original analysis: It was from reference gene primer amplification that nucleated cell counts were estimated. Clones were read by immunoSEQ multiplex PCR, and TCRdb kept only the in-frame ones, dropping some. From that table come the V and J calls and clone size; the DNA was used to work out D and trimming. The sample has about 180,000 clones; more than 75% are singletons. The clonotype originates from a woman in her 30s who had recovered from COVID-19. Sequenced: PBMCs or T cells enriched from blood (not recorded which).

The CDR3 loop reads CASSHSSGMVADSYEQYF. The CDR3 nucleotides read TGCGCCAGCAGTCACTCTTCCGGGATGGTAGCGGACTCCTACGAGCAGTACTTC. This chain uses TRBV23-1 with TRBJ2-7; possible D gene TRBD2, 6 bases. TRBV23-1 is an open reading frame, and its role is uncertain. The ends were cut back, 3 bases at V and 0 bases at J, with 21 bases in the middle. The CDR3 runs to 18 residues.